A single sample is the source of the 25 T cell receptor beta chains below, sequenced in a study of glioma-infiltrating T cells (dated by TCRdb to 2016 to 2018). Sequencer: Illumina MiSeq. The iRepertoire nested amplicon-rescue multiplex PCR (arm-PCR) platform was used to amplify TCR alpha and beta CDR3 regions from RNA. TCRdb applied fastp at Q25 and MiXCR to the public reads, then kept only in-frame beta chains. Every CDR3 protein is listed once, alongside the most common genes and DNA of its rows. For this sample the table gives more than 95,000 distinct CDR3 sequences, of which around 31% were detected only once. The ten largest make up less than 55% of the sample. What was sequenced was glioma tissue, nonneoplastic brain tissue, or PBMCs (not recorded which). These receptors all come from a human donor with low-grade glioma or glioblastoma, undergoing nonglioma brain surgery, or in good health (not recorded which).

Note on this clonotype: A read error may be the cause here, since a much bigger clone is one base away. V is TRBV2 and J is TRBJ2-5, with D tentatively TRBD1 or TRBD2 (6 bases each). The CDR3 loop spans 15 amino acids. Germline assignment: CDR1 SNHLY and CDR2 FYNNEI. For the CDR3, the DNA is TGTGCCAGCAGTGTAGAGAGGGGGGCCCAAGACACCCAGTACTTC. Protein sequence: CASSVERGAQDTQYF.

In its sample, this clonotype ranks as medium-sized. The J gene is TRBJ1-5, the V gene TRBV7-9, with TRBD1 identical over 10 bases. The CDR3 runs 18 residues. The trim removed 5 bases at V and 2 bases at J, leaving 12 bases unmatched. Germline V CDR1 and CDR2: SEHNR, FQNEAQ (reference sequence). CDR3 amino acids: CASSPGTGARIGNQPQHF. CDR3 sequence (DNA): TGTGCCAGCAGCCCCGGGACAGGGGCCCGAATTGGCAATCAGCCCCAGCATTTT.

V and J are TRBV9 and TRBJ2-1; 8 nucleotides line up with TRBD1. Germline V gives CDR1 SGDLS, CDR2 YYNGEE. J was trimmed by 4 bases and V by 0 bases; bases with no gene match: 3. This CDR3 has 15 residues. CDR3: CASSVAGGGYNEQFF. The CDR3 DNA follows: TGTGCCAGCAGCGTAGCAGGGGGCGGGTACAATGAGCAGTTCTTC.

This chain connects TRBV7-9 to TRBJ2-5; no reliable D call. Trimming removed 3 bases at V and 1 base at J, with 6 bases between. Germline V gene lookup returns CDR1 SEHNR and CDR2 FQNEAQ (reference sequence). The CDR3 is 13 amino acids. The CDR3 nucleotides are TGTGCCAGCAGCTTCCCCCCCCAAGAGACCCAGTACTTC. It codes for CASSFPPQETQYF.

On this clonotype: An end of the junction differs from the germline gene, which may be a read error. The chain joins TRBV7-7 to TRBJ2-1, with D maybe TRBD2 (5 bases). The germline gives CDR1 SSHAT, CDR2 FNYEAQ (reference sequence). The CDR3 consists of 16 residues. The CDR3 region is CASSLGTVGVYNEQFF. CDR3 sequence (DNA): TGTGCTAGCAGCTTAGGCACAGTCGGGGTCTACAATGAGCAGTTCTTC.

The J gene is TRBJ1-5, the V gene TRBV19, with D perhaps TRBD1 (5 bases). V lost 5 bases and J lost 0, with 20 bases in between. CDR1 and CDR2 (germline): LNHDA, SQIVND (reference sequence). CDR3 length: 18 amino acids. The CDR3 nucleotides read TGTGCCAGTAGTCCCCAGGGAAAGGGGACTTATAGCAATCAGCCCCAGCATTTT. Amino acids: CASSPQGKGTYSNQPQHF.

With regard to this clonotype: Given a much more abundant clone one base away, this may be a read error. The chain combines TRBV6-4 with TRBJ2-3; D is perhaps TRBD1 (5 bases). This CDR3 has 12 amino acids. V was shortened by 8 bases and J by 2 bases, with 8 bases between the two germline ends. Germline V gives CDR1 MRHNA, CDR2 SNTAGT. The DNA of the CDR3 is TGTGCCAGCCTGGACAACACAGATACGCAGTATTTT. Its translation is CASLDNTDTQYF.

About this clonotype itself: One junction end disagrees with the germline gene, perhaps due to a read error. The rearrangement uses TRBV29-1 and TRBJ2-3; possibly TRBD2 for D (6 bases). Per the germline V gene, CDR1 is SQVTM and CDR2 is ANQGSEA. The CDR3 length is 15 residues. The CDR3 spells CSAELTGGTTDTQYF. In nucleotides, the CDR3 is TGCAGCGCTGAACTTACCGGGGGAACCACAGATACGCAGTATTTC.

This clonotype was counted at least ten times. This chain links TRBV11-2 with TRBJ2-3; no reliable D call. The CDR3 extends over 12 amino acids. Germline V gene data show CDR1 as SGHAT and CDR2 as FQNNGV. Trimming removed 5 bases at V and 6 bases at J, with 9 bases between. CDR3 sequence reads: CASSLLSDTQYF. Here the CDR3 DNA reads TGTGCCAGCAGCCTATTAAGTGATACGCAGTATTTT.

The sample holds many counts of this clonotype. CDR3 DNA: TGTGCCAGCAGTGCACAGGGGAAGAATAATGAAAAACTGTTTTTT. This encodes CASSAQGKNNEKLFF. This sequence joins TRBV25-1 and TRBJ1-4, with TRBD1 matching over 7 bases. J gave up 4 bases and V 4 bases, and 6 bases lay outside the gene matches. The CDR3 consists of 15 residues. Germline V gene lookup returns CDR1 MGHDK and CDR2 SYGVNS.

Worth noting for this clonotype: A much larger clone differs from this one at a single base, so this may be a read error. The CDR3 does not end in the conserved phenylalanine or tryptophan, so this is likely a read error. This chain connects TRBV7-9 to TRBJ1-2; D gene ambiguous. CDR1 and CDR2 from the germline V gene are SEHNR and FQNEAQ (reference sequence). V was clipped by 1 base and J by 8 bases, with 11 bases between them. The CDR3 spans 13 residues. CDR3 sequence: CASSLGDFEGYTL. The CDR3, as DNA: TGTGCCAGCAGCTTAGGGGATTTTGAAGGCTACACCTTA.

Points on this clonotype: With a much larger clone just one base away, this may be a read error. CDR3 nucleotide sequence: TGTGCCACCAGTGGCCAGGGTTACAATGAGCAGTTCTTC. This gives the protein CATSGQGYNEQFF. V is TRBV24-1 and J is TRBJ2-1, with a possible D match to TRBD1 (5 bases). The CDR3 contains 13 residues. V was shortened by 5 bases and J by 4 bases, with 8 bases between the two germline ends. Germline V gene lookup returns CDR1 KGHDR and CDR2 SFDVKD.

CDR3 protein: CASSISCYNEQFF. CDR3 nucleotide sequence: TGTGCCAGTAGTATATCCTGCTACAATGAGCAGTTCTTC. The rearrangement uses TRBV19 and TRBJ2-1; D not certain. Germline-derived CDR1 and CDR2 are LNHDA and SQIVND (reference sequence). This CDR3 contains 13 residues. V gave up 2 bases and J gave up 3 bases, with 5 bases separating them.

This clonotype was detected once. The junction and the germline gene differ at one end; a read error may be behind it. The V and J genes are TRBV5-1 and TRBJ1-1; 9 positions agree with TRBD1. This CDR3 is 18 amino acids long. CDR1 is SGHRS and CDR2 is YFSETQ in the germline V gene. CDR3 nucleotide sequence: TGCGCCAGCAGCTTCATCCTTCAACAGGGGGCATTGGTCGCTGAAGATTTCTTT. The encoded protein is CASSFILQQGALVAEDFF.

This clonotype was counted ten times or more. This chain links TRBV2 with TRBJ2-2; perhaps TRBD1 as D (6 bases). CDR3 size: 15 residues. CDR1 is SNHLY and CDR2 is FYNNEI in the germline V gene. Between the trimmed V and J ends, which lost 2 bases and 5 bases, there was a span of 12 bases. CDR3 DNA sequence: TGTGCCAGCAGTGAATCAGGGGCTGGGACCGGGGAGCTGTTTTTT. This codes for CASSESGAGTGELFF. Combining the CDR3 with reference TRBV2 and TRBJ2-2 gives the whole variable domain EPEVTQTPSHQVTQMGQEVILRCVPISNHLYFYWYRQILGQKVEFLVSFYNNEISEKSEIFDDQFSVERPDGSNFTLKIRSTKLEDSAMYFCASSESGAGTGELFFGEGSRLTVL.

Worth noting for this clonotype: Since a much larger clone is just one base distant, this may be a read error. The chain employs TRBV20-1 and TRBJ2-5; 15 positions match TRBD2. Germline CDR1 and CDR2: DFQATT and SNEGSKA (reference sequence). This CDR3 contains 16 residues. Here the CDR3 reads CSAREGLAGGRKTKYF. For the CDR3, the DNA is TGCAGTGCTAGAGAGGGACTAGCGGGGGGAAGGAAGACCAAGTACTTC.

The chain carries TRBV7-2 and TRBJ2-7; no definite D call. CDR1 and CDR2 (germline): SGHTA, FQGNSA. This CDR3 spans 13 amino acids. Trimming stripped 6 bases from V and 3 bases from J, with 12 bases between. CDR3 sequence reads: CASRLSPSYEQYF. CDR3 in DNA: TGTGCCAGCAGATTATCGCCGAGCTACGAGCAGTACTTC.

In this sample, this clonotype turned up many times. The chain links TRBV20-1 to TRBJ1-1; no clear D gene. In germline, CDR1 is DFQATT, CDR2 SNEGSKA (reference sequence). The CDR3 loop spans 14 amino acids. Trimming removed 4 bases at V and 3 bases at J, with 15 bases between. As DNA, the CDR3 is TGCAGTGCTATCCCAGGCCGGTTGGACACTGAAGCTTTCTTT. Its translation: CSAIPGRLDTEAFF.

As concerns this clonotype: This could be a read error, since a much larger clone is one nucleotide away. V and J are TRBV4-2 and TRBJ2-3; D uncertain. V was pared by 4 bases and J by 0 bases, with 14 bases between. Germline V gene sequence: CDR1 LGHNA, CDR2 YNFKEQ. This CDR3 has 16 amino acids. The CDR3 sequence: CASSRAQDASTDTQYF. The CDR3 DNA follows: TGTGCCAGCAGCCGGGCTCAGGACGCAAGCACAGATACGCAGTATTTT.

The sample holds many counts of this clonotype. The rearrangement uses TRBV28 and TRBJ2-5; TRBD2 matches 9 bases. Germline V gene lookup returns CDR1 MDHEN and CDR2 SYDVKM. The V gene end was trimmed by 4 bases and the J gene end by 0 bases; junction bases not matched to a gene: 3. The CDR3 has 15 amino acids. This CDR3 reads CASSSAGGNQETQYF. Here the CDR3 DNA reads TGTGCCAGCAGTTCTGCGGGGGGGAACCAAGAGACCCAGTACTTC.

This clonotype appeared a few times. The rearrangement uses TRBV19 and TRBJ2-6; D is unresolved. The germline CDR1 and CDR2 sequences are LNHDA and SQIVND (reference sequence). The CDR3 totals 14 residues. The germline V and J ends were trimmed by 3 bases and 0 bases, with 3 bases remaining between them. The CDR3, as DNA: TGTGCCAGTAGTATTGTCTCTGGGGCCAACGTCCTGACTTTC. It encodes CASSIVSGANVLTF.

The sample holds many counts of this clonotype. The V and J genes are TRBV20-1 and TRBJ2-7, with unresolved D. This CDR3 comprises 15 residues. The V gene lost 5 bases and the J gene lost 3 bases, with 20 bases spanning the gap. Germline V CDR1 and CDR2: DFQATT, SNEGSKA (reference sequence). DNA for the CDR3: TGCAGTGCTCAAAACCCCCGGGTAGGTCGCTACGAGCAGTACTTC. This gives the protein CSAQNPRVGRYEQYF.

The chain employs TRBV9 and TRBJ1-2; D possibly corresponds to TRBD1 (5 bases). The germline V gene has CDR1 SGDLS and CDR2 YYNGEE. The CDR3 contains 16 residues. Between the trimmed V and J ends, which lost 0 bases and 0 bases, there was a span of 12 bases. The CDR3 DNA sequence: TGTGCCAGCAGCGTAGAGGTGGCAGGGACTAACTATGGCTACACCTTC. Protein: CASSVEVAGTNYGYTF.

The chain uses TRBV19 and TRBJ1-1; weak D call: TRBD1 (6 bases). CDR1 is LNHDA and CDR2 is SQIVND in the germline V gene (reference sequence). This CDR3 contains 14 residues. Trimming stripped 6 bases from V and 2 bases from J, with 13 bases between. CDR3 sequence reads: CASRMTGRNTEAFF. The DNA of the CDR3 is TGTGCCAGTAGGATGACAGGACGTAACACTGAAGCTTTCTTT. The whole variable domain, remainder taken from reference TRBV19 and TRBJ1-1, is DGGITQSPKYLFRKEGQNVTLSCEQNLNHDAMYWYRQDPGQGLRLIYYSQIVNDFQKGDIAEGYSVSREKKESFPLTVTSAQKNPTAFYLCASRMTGRNTEAFFGQGTRLTVV.

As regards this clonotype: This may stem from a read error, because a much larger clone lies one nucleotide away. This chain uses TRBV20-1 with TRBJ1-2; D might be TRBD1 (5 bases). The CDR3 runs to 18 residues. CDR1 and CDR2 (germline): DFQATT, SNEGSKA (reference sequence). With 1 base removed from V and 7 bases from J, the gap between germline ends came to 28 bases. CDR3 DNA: TGCAGTGCTAGAGTCTCAATGATTAAGAGTCTTCGGGGGACTGGCTACACCTTC. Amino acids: CSARVSMIKSLRGTGYTF.